The 30 T cell receptor beta chains below all came from one sample that was sequenced in a study of Ad26.COV2.S vaccination and SARS-CoV-2 variants. Treatment of the sample: about 20 received Ad26.COV2.S at low or high dose, single or two shots; 5 received placebo; per-sample allocation not given. The investigators took samples on day 63 after the first vaccine or placebo injection. Only in-frame clones appear in the TCRdb table, and some are missing; sequencing was by immunoSEQ multiplex PCR. Among 380,000 or so clones, 70% to 90% were seen once, and the ten largest hold approximately 12%. Sequenced material: peripheral blood, taken in a trial of Ad26.COV2.S vaccine versus placebo. Every receptor here comes from a person aged 18-65 years who received the Ad26.COV2.S COVID-19 vaccine or a placebo.

V usage is TRBV20-1 and J usage is TRBJ2-7; D is unresolved. This CDR3 spans 16 amino acids. The germline V gene has CDR1 DFQATT and CDR2 SNEGSKA (reference sequence). Trimming cost V 3 bases and J 3 bases, with 21 bases left between them. CDR3 residues: CSASPLDSGLFYEQYF. CDR3 coding DNA: TGCAGTGCTAGTCCACTCGACTCGGGCCTTTTCTACGAGCAGTACTTC.

The chain links TRBV6-6 to TRBJ2-1; 8 positions match TRBD2. Germline loops: CDR1 MNHNY, CDR2 SVGAGI (reference sequence). The CDR3 contains 15 residues. Losses at the gene ends were 7 bases for V and 6 bases for J; bases not matched to a gene: 11. The CDR3 nucleotides are TGTGCCAGCAACACGGGGGGGGTAGTTGCCAATGAGCAGTTCTTC. Its translation: CASNTGGVVANEQFF.

This rearrangement joins TRBV30 to TRBJ1-4; 7 bases align to TRBD1. The germline V gene encodes CDR1 GTSNPN and CDR2 SVGIG (reference sequence). Trimming cost V 3 bases and J 6 bases; bases outside gene matches: 10. This CDR3 is 15 amino acids long. The CDR3 is CAWRRPGQQDEKLFF. DNA of the CDR3: TGTGCCTGGAGGAGGCCGGGACAGCAGGATGAAAAACTGTTTTTT.

A single count supports this clone. J is TRBJ1-1 and V is TRBV28, with D unresolved. The CDR3 is 16 amino acids. V was pared by 6 bases and J by 6 bases, with 23 bases between. Germline V gene data show CDR1 as MDHEN and CDR2 as SYDVKM. In DNA, the CDR3 is TGTGCCAGCAGCTGGGCGGTGAGGGAAGTGGGCTCTGAAGCTTTCTTT. Its protein product is CASSWAVREVGSEAFF.

The rearrangement uses TRBV9 and TRBJ2-7; a weak D match, TRBD2 (6 bases). Trimming removed 3 bases from V and 5 bases from J, with 15 bases in between. This CDR3 has 14 residues. Germline V CDR1 and CDR2: SGDLS, YYNGEE. The CDR3 sequence: CASSARDSRDEQYF. Here the CDR3 DNA reads TGTGCCAGCAGCGCCCGGGACTCAAGGGACGAGCAGTACTTC.

The rearrangement uses TRBV3-1 (or the pseudogene TRBV3-2) and TRBJ1-4, with 7 bases identical to TRBD1. Germline loops: CDR1 LGHDT, CDR2 YNNKEL (reference sequence). This CDR3 spans 14 amino acids. V was clipped by 4 bases and J by 6 bases; unmatched bases: 5. The CDR3 nucleotides read TGTGCCAGCAGCCTAAGGGGGCCCCATGAAAAACTGTTTTTT. This translates into CASSLRGPHEKLFF.

This clone is a singleton in its sample. The chain combines TRBV11-1 with TRBJ2-5; TRBD1 is a possible D gene (6 bases). This CDR3 region has 15 residues. The V gene's germline CDR1 is SGHAT and CDR2 FQDESV (reference sequence). V dropped 5 bases and J dropped 2 bases, with 15 bases sitting between them. The DNA for the CDR3 is TGTGCCAGCAGCCAGACAGGTTCGCGACAAGAGACCCAGTACTTC. The encoded protein is CASSQTGSRQETQYF.

V is TRBV2 and J is TRBJ2-2; 7 bases are shared with TRBD1. Germline CDR1 reads SNHLY; CDR2 reads FYNNEI. The CDR3 is made up of 15 amino acids. J was trimmed by 6 bases and V by 5 bases; bases with no gene match: 9. The DNA for the CDR3 is TGTGCCAGCAGTTACACAGGGGTGGTGGCCGGGGAGCTGTTTTTT. This gives the protein CASSYTGVVAGELFF.

The chain employs TRBV19 and TRBJ2-1; D gene ambiguous. The CDR3 loop spans 18 amino acids. Trimming took 3 bases from V and 4 from J, leaving 22 bases between them. Germline V gene lookup returns CDR1 LNHDA and CDR2 SQIVND (reference sequence). Written as DNA, the CDR3 is TGTGCCAGTAGTATCTCGGACGGAGATACCTTTATATACAATGAGCAGTTCTTC. Translated: CASSISDGDTFIYNEQFF.

The J gene is TRBJ2-1, the V gene TRBV3-1 (or the pseudogene TRBV3-2); possibly TRBD1 for D (5 bases). CDR1 is LGHDT and CDR2 is YNNKEL in the germline V gene (reference sequence). This CDR3 has 15 amino acids. The V end lost 7 bases, the J end lost 6 bases, and 19 bases lay between the germline ends. CDR3 in DNA: TGTGCCAGCACCCCTGCCGGGCCCCAGGGCAATGAGCAGTTCTTC. The encoded protein is CASTPAGPQGNEQFF.

The genes are TRBV28 and TRBJ1-2, with a weak D call TRBD1 (6 bases). V gave up 5 bases and J gave up 6 bases, with 13 bases separating them. The CDR3 extends over 13 amino acids. Germline V gives CDR1 MDHEN, CDR2 SYDVKM. This chain's CDR3 is CASSQQGRDGYTF. CDR3 DNA: TGTGCCAGCAGTCAACAGGGACGGGATGGCTACACCTTC.

This sequence joins TRBV7-9 and TRBJ2-6, with 8 bases lining up with TRBD1. Germline CDR1 and CDR2: SEHNR and FQNEAQ (reference sequence). There are 18 residues in the CDR3. Germline trimming cut 3 bases from V and 0 bases from J; bases unmatched to any gene: 7. The CDR3 loop reads CASSLDRVLTSGANVLTF. The CDR3, as DNA: TGTGCCAGCAGCTTGGACAGGGTCTTAACCTCTGGGGCCAACGTCCTGACTTTC.

The J gene is TRBJ2-7, the V gene TRBV11-2; 8 bases align to TRBD2. The CDR3 is 16 amino acids. Per the germline V gene, CDR1 is SGHAT and CDR2 is FQNNGV. The ends lost 3 bases at V and 3 bases at J; junction bases unmatched: 10. This chain's CDR3 is CASSFHPGGGSYEQYF. CDR3 DNA sequence: TGTGCCAGCAGCTTCCATCCGGGCGGGGGGAGCTACGAGCAGTACTTC.

The chain combines TRBV4-3 with TRBJ1-6; D is unclear. This CDR3 comprises 13 residues. V was shortened by 1 base and J by 8 bases, with 6 bases between the two germline ends. The germline V gene encodes CDR1 LGHNA and CDR2 YSLEER. This CDR3 is CASSQVKDSPLHF. CDR3 nucleotides: TGCGCCAGCAGCCAAGTTAAGGATTCACCCCTCCACTTT.

The V call is TRBV28, the J call TRBJ1-6, with 7 nucleotides matching TRBD1. The germline gives CDR1 MDHEN, CDR2 SYDVKM. The CDR3 loop spans 15 amino acids. V lost 5 bases to trimming and J lost 6 bases; unmatched junction nucleotides: 7. In nucleotides, the CDR3 is TGTGCCAGCAGTCTTGGACAGGTCCTTAATTCACCCCTCCACTTT. Its protein is CASSLGQVLNSPLHF.

There are a few counts of this clone. The rearrangement joins TRBV4-1 to TRBJ1-1, with D unclear. Trimming removed 3 bases at V and 5 bases at J, with 10 bases between. The CDR3 runs 13 residues. Germline-derived CDR1 and CDR2 are MGHRA and YSYEKL. The CDR3, as DNA: TGCGCCAGCAGCCAGGAGGGAGGGACTGAAGCTTTCTTT. Protein sequence: CASSQEGGTEAFF.

This chain joins TRBV5-1 and TRBJ2-2; no definite D call. Germline CDR1 reads SGHRS; CDR2 reads YFSETQ. This CDR3 region has 14 residues. The V end was cut by 3 bases, the J end by 4 bases, with 10 bases between. This CDR3 reads CASSSPFTTGELFF. The CDR3 region has the DNA TGCGCCAGCAGCTCCCCTTTTACCACCGGGGAGCTGTTTTTT.

This clone is a singleton in its sample. CDR3 DNA sequence: TGTGCCAGCAGCTTGGGACAGGGGGCGCAGGGCTACACCTTC. Translated, it gives CASSLGQGAQGYTF. The chain employs TRBV5-6 and TRBJ1-2; 10 bases match TRBD1. There are 14 residues in the CDR3. The V gene end was trimmed by 0 bases and the J gene end by 8 bases; junction bases not matched to a gene: 4. Germline loops: CDR1 SGHDT, CDR2 YYEEEE.

The gene calls are TRBV6-5 and TRBJ1-2; maybe TRBD1 (5 bases). Germline V gene lookup returns CDR1 MNHEY and CDR2 SVGAGI. Trimming took 4 bases from V and 4 from J, leaving 7 bases between them. This CDR3 has 12 residues. The CDR3 region is CASSSGGYGYTF. CDR3 nucleotide sequence: TGTGCCAGCAGTTCGGGGGGCTATGGCTACACCTTC.

The chain couples TRBV27 to TRBJ2-7, with D perhaps matching TRBD1 (5 bases). The CDR3 runs 13 residues. Trimming shortened V by 7 bases and J by 0 bases, and 10 bases separated the two germline ends. In germline, CDR1 is MNHEY, CDR2 SMNVEV (reference sequence). The CDR3 DNA reads as TGTGCCAGCATAAACAGGAGCTCCTACGAGCAGTACTTC. The encoded protein is CASINRSSYEQYF.

The chain is built from TRBV7-2 and TRBJ1-6; the D is unclear. CDR3 size: 16 residues. Germline values: CDR1 SGHTA, CDR2 FQGNSA. The V end was cut by 2 bases, the J end by 9 bases, with 17 bases between. Here the CDR3 DNA reads TGTGCCAGCAGCTTAAAGGGAGGAGGGAGTATTTCACCCCTCCACTTT. This translates into CASSLKGGGSISPLHF.

The chain is built from TRBV19 and TRBJ1-5, with a tentative D call TRBD1 (5 bases). The germline V and J ends were trimmed by 7 bases and 0 bases, with 13 bases remaining between them. Germline V gives CDR1 LNHDA, CDR2 SQIVND (reference sequence). The CDR3 covers 15 residues. The CDR3 spells CASTQTAYSNQPQHF. DNA of the CDR3: TGTGCCAGTACCCAGACAGCGTATAGCAATCAGCCCCAGCATTTT. Based on the CDR3 plus reference TRBV19 and TRBJ1-5, the full variable domain is DGGITQSPKYLFRKEGQNVTLSCEQNLNHDAMYWYRQDPGQGLRLIYYSQIVNDFQKGDIAEGYSVSREKKESFPLTVTSAQKNPTAFYLCASTQTAYSNQPQHFGDGTRLSIL.

The chain joins TRBV6-2 or TRBV6-3 to TRBJ2-2, with D unresolved. Germline V CDR1 and CDR2: MNHEY, SVGEGT. The CDR3 length is 14 residues. Trimming cost V 2 bases and J 4 bases, with 8 bases left between them. The CDR3 DNA reads TGTGCCAGCAGTTACGGCAGGTTCACCGGGGAGCTGTTTTTT. Protein product: CASSYGRFTGELFF.

The chain employs TRBV5-1 and TRBJ2-5; possibly TRBD1 for D (6 bases). Germline V CDR1 and CDR2: SGHRS, YFSETQ. V lost 4 bases and J lost 2, with 12 bases in between. The CDR3 is made up of 14 amino acids. CDR3 sequence: CASSPGQKQETQYF. In DNA, the CDR3 is TGCGCCAGCAGCCCAGGACAGAAGCAAGAGACCCAGTACTTC.

This chain links TRBV28 with TRBJ1-2; possibly TRBD1 for D (5 bases). The germline gives CDR1 MDHEN, CDR2 SYDVKM. This CDR3 comprises 15 residues. The V end lost 5 bases, the J end lost 3 bases, and 16 bases lay between the germline ends. CDR3: CASSPGGATDYGYTF. CDR3 sequence (DNA): TGTGCCAGCAGTCCGGGAGGAGCGACAGACTATGGCTACACCTTC.

The rearrangement links TRBV7-3 to TRBJ2-7; 12 positions match TRBD2. This CDR3 is built from 14 residues. V lost 5 bases and J lost 4; bases outside the gene matches: 3. Germline CDR1 is SGHTA and CDR2 is FQGTGA. The CDR3 DNA reads as TGTGCCAGCAGCCTGACTAGCGGGAGTTACGAGCAGTACTTC. Encoded protein: CASSLTSGSYEQYF. The whole variable domain, filled in from reference TRBV7-3 and TRBJ2-7, reads GAGVSQTPSNKVTEKGKYVELRCDPISGHTALYWYRQSLGQGPEFLIYFQGTGAADDSGLPNDRFFAVRPEGSVSTLKIQRTERGDSAVYLCASSLTSGSYEQYFGPGTRLTVT.

This chain connects TRBV27 to TRBJ2-5; a weak D match, TRBD2 (5 bases). From germline, CDR1 is MNHEY and CDR2 SMNVEV (reference sequence). V gave up 5 bases and J gave up 5 bases, with 15 bases separating them. The CDR3 loop spans 14 amino acids. DNA of the CDR3: TGTGCCAGCAGTCTTTCAGTGGAGGTGGAGACCCAGTACTTC. It codes for CASSLSVEVETQYF.

The chain recombines TRBV3-1 (or the pseudogene TRBV3-2) with TRBJ2-3; 14 bases align to TRBD2. The CDR3 consists of 17 residues. Looked up from germline, CDR1 is LGHDT and CDR2 is YNNKEL (reference sequence). J lost 6 bases, V lost 6 bases, and 11 bases had no gene match. The CDR3 nucleotides are TGTGCCAGCAGTCGCACCACGGGACTAGCGGGAGCCGATACGCAGTATTTT. The encoded protein is CASSRTTGLAGADTQYF.

The chain uses TRBV5-1 and TRBJ1-1; no clear D. Trimming took off 2 bases at V and 6 bases at J, with 8 bases between the two ends. Germline V lookup: CDR1 SGHRS, CDR2 YFSETQ. CDR3 length: 12 residues. The DNA for the CDR3 is TGCGCCAGCAGCTTTGACGGTTCTGAAGCTTTCTTT. Its translation: CASSFDGSEAFF.

This chain uses TRBV10-3 with TRBJ2-5; D gene unclear. V lost 8 bases, J lost 2 bases, and 12 bases lay in between. This CDR3 has 13 residues. Germline V gene lookup returns CDR1 ENHRY and CDR2 SYGVKD. The chain's CDR3 is CAIRSPVQETQYF. The CDR3 DNA is TGTGCCATCCGGTCGCCAGTGCAAGAGACCCAGTACTTC.